This TCR beta chain was captured by sequencing in a study of neurological immune-mediated disorders. Study-level results: Whereas HTLV-1-associated myelopathy showed the most TCR clonal expansion, multiple sclerosis showed the least, with levels below those of healthy controls.

Synthesis of cDNA was carried out by template-switch 5'RACE. The reaction used 10-nucleotide random UMIs. Sequencing runs each yielded over 200 million TCR-beta sequences from 15-18 subjects. TCRdb re-analysed the 5' RACE reads in MiXCR, keeping a single row per CDR3 protein. The sample yields 31,000 or so distinct CDR3 sequences, 13% seen once. Time point reported: technical triplicate 2. The sorted libraries were prepared using more than 850,000 CD4+ or CD8+ T cells that had themselves been sorted. Germline lookup yields CDR1 SGHDT and CDR2 YYEEEE. This CDR3 is built from 15 residues. The ends lost 5 bases at V and 6 bases at J; junction bases unmatched: 12. This clonotype was recorded at least ten times. Its antigen is unknown.

The sequencing input was CD4+ T cells from blood. This chain links TRBV5-6 with TRBJ2-7; 9 positions agree with TRBD1. This receptor was identified in a female donor with HTLV-1-associated myelopathy (HAM/TSP). The CDR3 spells CASSLVGTGTLEQYF. The CDR3 DNA reads as TGTGCCAGCAGTCTTGTTGGGACAGGGACCCTCGAGCAGTACTTC.